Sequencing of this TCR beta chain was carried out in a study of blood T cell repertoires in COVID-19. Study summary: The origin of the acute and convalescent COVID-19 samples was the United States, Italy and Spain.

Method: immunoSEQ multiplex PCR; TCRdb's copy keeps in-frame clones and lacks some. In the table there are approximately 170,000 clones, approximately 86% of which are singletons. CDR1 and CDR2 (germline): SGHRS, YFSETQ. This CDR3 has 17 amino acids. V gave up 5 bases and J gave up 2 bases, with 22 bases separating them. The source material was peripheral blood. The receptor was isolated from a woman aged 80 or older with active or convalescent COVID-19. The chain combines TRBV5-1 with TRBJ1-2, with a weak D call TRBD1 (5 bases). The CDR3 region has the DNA TGCGCCAGCAGAGAGAACCCCCAGGGTTCGGGCAACTATGGCTACACCTTC. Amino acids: CASRENPQGSGNYGYTF.